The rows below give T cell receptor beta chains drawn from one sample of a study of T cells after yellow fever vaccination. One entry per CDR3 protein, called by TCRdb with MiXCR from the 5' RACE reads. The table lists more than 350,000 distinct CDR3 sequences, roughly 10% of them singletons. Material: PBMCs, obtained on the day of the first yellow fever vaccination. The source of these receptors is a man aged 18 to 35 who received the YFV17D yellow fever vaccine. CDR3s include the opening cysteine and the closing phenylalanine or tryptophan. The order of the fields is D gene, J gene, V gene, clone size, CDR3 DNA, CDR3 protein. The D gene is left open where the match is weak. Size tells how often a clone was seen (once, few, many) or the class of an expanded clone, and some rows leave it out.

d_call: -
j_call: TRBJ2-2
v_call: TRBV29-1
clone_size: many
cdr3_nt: TGCAGCGGCAAAACTCCAGGCGGGGAGCTGTTTTTT
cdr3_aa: CSGKTPGGELFF

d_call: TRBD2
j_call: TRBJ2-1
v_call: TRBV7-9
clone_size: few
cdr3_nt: TGTGCCAGCACCGACTCGGGACTAGCAACCTACAATGAGCAGTTCTTC
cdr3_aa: CASTDSGLATYNEQFF

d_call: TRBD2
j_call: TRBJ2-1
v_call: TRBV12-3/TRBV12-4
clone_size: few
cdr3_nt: TGTGCCAGCAGTCCAACTAGCGGGGGGCCACCCTACAATGAGCAGTTCTTC
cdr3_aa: CASSPTSGGPPYNEQFF

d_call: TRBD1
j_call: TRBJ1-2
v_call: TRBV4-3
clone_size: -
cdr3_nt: TGCGCCAGCAGCCAAGATGGGGACAGGGGGCGGTTTACCTTC
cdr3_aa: CASSQDGDRGRFTF

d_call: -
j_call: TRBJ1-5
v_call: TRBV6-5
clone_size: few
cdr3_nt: TGTGCCAGCAGTCACCCCGGGACAATACAGCAGCCCCAGCATTTT
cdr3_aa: CASSHPGTIQQPQHF

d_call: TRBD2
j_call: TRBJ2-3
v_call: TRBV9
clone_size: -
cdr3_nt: TGTGCCAGCAATTGGGGGACTAGCGGGTCGGTCGATACGCAGTATTTT
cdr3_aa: CASNWGTSGSVDTQYF

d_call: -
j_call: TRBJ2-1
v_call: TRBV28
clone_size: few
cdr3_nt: TGTGCCAGCACGGCCCACTCGATCAGCGGATATGAGCAGTTCTTC
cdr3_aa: CASTAHSISGYEQFF

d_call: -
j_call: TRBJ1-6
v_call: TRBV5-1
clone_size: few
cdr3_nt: TGCGCCAGCAGCCGAGGTGCCGGGACGGATAATTCACCCCTCCACTTT
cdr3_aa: CASSRGAGTDNSPLHF

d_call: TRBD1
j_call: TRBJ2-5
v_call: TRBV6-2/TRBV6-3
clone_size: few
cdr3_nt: TGTGCCAGCAGTTACGGGTTGGACAGGGAACCGAAAGAGACCCAGTACTTC
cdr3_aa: CASSYGLDREPKETQYF

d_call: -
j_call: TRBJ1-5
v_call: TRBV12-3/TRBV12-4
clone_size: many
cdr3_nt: TGTGCCAGCAGATCTACCCTAAGGCAGCCCCAGCATTTT
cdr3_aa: CASRSTLRQPQHF

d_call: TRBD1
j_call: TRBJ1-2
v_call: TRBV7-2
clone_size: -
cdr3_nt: TGTGCCAGCAGCTTACCACGACAGGGGCGAGATGGCTACACCTTC
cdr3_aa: CASSLPRQGRDGYTF

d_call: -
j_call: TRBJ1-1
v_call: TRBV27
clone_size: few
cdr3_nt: TGTGCCAGCAGTCACAAAGGGGGCACTGAAGCTTTCTTT
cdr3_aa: CASSHKGGTEAFF

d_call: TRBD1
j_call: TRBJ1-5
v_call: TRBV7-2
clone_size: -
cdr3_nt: TGTGCCAGCAGCTCCGGGACAGCGTATTTGGGGCCCCAGCATTTT
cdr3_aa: CASSSGTAYLGPQHF

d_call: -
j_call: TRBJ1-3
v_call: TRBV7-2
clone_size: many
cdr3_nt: TGTGCCAGCAGCTTAGTACTACAGGGTTATGGAAACACCATATATTTT
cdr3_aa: CASSLVLQGYGNTIYF

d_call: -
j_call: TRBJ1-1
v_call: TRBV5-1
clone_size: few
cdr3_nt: TGCGCCAGCAGCCCCGAGCCGGGGAACACTGAAGCTTTCTTT
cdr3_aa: CASSPEPGNTEAFF

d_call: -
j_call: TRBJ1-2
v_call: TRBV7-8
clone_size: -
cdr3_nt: TGTGCCAGCAGCCAAAGCAGACGGAGAGCTAACTATGGCTACACCTTC
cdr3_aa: CASSQSRRRANYGYTF

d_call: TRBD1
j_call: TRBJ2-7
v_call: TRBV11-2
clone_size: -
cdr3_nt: TGTGCCAGCAGCACCCGGACAGGGGCAACCTACGAGCAGTACTTC
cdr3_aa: CASSTRTGATYEQYF

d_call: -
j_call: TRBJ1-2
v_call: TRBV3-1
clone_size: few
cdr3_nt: TGTGCCAGCAGCTTCCGGGGGGCGGATGGCTACACCTTC
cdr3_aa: CASSFRGADGYTF

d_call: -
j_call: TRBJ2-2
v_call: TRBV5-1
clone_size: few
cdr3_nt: TGCGCCAGCATTGAAGGTCTGAGCACCGGGGAGCTGTTTTTT
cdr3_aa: CASIEGLSTGELFF

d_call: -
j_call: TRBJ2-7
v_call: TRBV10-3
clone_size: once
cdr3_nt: TGTGCCATCAGTGAGTCCGGGGAGTCCTTCTACGAGCAGTACTTC
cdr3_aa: CAISESGESFYEQYF

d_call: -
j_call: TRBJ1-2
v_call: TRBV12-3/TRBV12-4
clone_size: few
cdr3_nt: TGTGCCAGCAGATTAATACAGGGACCCGGTGGCTACACCTTC
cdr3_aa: CASRLIQGPGGYTF

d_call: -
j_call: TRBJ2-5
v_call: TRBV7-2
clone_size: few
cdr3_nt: TGTGCCAGCAGCCCAGGGCTGAGGGCAGAGACCCAGTACTTC
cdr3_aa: CASSPGLRAETQYF

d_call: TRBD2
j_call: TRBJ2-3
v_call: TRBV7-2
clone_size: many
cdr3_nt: TGTGCCAGCAGCCGTTTGACTAGCGGGGGCTCAGATACGCAGTATTTT
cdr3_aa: CASSRLTSGGSDTQYF

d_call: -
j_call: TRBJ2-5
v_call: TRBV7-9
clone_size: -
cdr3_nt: TGTGCCAGCAGCTCCTTCTCGTACAGTGAAGAGACCCAGTACTTC
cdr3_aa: CASSSFSYSEETQYF

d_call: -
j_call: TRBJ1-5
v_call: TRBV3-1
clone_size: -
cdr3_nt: TGTGCCAGCAGGGGCGAGGGTCAGCCCCAGCATTTT
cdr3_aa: CASRGEGQPQHF

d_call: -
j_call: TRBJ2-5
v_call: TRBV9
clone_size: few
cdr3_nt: TGTGCCAGCAGCGTAAACCAGGGCAGAGAGACCCAGTACTTC
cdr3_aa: CASSVNQGRETQYF

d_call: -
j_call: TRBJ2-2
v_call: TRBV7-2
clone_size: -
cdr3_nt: TGTGCCAGCAGCTTAGAAGGCTCCGGGAGGGAGCTGTTTTTT
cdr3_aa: CASSLEGSGRELFF

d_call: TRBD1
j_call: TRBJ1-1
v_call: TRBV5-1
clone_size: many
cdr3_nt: TGCGCCAGCAGCCCAGGACAGGTGAACACTGAAGCTTTCTTT
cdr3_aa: CASSPGQVNTEAFF

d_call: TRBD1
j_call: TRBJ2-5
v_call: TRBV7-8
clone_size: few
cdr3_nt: TGTGCCAGCACCCCCGGGACAGGGCCTGGGGAGACCCAGTACTTC
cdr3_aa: CASTPGTGPGETQYF

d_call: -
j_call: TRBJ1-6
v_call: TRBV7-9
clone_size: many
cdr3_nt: TGTGCCAGCAGTCCGGAGGGAGGACCCCTCCACTTT
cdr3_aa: CASSPEGGPLHF

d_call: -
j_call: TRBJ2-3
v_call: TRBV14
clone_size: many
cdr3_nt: TGTGCCAGCAGCCAAAGGGCAACAGATACGCAGTATTTT
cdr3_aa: CASSQRATDTQYF

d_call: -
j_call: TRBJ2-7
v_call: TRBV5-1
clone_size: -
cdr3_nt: TGCGCCAGCAGCTTGGTCGGGGGCTTTTCCTACGAGCAGTACTTC
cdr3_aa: CASSLVGGFSYEQYF

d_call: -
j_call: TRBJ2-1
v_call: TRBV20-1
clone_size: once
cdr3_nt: TGCAGTGCTAGTGATAGCCCAAGCTCCTACAATGAGCAGTTCTTC
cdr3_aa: CSASDSPSSYNEQFF

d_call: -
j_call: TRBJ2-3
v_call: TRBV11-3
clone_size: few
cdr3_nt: TGTGCCAGCAGCTTAGGAGCCTCAGATACGCAGTATTTT
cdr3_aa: CASSLGASDTQYF

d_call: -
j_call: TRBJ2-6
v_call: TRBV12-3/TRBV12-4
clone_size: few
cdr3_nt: TGTGCCAGCAGTTCTTACAGGGACTCTGGGGCCAACGTCCTGACTTTC
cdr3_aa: CASSSYRDSGANVLTF

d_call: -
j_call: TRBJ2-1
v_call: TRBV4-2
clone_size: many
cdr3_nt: TGTGCCAGCAGCCGAGTGAACAATGAGCAGTTCTTC
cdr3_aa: CASSRVNNEQFF

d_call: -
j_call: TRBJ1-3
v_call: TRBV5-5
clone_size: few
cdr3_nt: TGTGCCAGCAGCTTGGCCCCGGGACTCACCTCTGGAAACACCATATATTTT
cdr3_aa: CASSLAPGLTSGNTIYF

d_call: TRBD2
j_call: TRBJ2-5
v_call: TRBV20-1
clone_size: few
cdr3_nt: TGCAGTGCTAGAGGACTAGCGGGGAAAGAGACCCAGTACTTC
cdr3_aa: CSARGLAGKETQYF

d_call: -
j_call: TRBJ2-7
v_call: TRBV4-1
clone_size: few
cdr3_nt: TGCGCCAGCAGCCAAGGAAAATCAGGGTCGGAGCAGTACTTC
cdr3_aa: CASSQGKSGSEQYF

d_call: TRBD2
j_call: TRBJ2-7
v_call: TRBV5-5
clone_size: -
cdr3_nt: TGTGCCAGCAGCTTGGATGTGCGGGGGGCCTCCTACGAGCAGTACTTC
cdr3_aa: CASSLDVRGASYEQYF

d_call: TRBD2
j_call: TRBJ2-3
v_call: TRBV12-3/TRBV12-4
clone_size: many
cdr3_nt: TGTGCCAGCAGGTCGGGGGGAACAGATACGCAGTATTTT
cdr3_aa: CASRSGGTDTQYF

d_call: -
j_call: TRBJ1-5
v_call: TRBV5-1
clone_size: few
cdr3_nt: TGCGCCAGCAGCTTGGACCCTTCTAGCAATCAGCCCCAGCATTTT
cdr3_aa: CASSLDPSSNQPQHF